This TCR beta chain was obtained from a study of blood T cell repertoires in COVID-19. The wider study: Collection of acute and convalescent COVID-19 samples took place in the United States, Italy and Spain. PBMCs, B-cell-depleted T cells, or T cells were the source of the cDNA or gDNA that made up the material.

Per the study methods: Amplification of reference gene primers was used by the study to estimate nucleated cell counts. Only in-frame clones appear in the TCRdb table, and some are missing; sequencing was by immunoSEQ multiplex PCR. V and J calls and clone size are given by that table; D and trimming were obtained from the DNA. The sample lists 200,000 to 250,000 clones, approximately 84% seen once, with roughly 11% in the top ten. CDR1 and CDR2 (germline): SGDLS, YYNGEE. This CDR3 spans 15 amino acids. V lost 0 bases and J lost 4, with 11 bases in between. Sequencing was done on a sample of peripheral blood. The rearrangement joins TRBV9 to TRBJ1-3, with D perhaps TRBD1 (5 bases). The sequence was collected from a man aged 50 or older with COVID-19, enrolled during active disease. CDR3 region: CASSVEAGRGNTIYF. The CDR3 region has the DNA TGTGCCAGCAGCGTAGAGGCAGGGAGGGGAAACACCATATATTTT.